The 30 T cell receptor beta chains below all came from one sample that was sequenced in a study of shared clonotypes between healthy human individuals. Here immunoSEQ multiplex PCR was the method, and the copy in TCRdb shows in-frame clones only, minus some. This table has 900,000 to 1,200,000 clones, more than 75% appearing once. Sequenced input: memory CD4+ T cells from PBMCs. Subset: CD45RA-negative fraction. These TCRs come from a man younger than 30 in good health. Some clones in this sample may be carry-over from other donors' samples.

The V gene is TRBV5-1, the J gene TRBJ2-5, with D uncertain. The V end lost 1 base, the J end lost 1 base, and 8 bases lay between the germline ends. Germline V gene sequence: CDR1 SGHRS, CDR2 YFSETQ. The CDR3 runs to 14 residues. CDR3 nucleotide sequence: TGCGCCAGCAGCTTGAATCAGGCCCAAGAGACCCAGTACTTC. Protein product: CASSLNQAQETQYF.

The chain couples TRBV5-6 to TRBJ2-1; D is perhaps TRBD1 or TRBD2 (5 bases each). Germline CDR1 SGHDT, CDR2 YYEEEE. The CDR3 is 15 amino acids. Trimming pared 6 bases from V and 3 bases from J, leaving 16 bases between. CDR3 amino acids: CASKTRWGSYNEQFF. CDR3 DNA: TGTGCCAGCAAAACCCGGTGGGGGAGCTACAATGAGCAGTTCTTC.

Written as DNA, the CDR3 is TGTGCCAGCAGTATGGGGACTAGGATGTACGAGCAGTACTTC. This sequence encodes CASSMGTRMYEQYF. The chain recombines TRBV28 with TRBJ2-7, with 8 bases fitting TRBD2. Unmatched junction bases numbered 7, after V lost 5 bases and J lost 4 bases. CDR3 size: 14 residues. The germline CDR1 and CDR2 sequences are MDHEN and SYDVKM.

The V call is TRBV7-9, the J call TRBJ2-4; tentative D call: TRBD2 (6 bases). V was clipped by 2 bases and J by 0 bases, with 14 bases between them. The germline CDR1 and CDR2 sequences are SEHNR and FQNEAQ (reference sequence). The CDR3 has 17 residues. The CDR3 region has the DNA TGTGCCAGCAGCTTAAGTAGCGGAGTACTAGCCAAAAACATTCAGTACTTC. Protein sequence: CASSLSSGVLAKNIQYF.

As concerns this clone: This sample also contains other DNA sequences that code for the same CDR3. The chain links TRBV7-2 to TRBJ2-7; 7 nucleotides line up with TRBD2. Trimming took 1 base from V and 2 from J; bases not matched to a gene: 2. The CDR3 has 14 residues. Germline V gene lookup returns CDR1 SGHTA and CDR2 FQGNSA. The CDR3 region is CASSLVGGPYEQYF. The CDR3 DNA reads as TGTGCCAGCAGCTTAGTGGGAGGGCCCTACGAGCAGTACTTC.

This rearrangement joins TRBV7-6 to TRBJ2-1; D is unclear. The CDR3 length is 13 residues. Germline CDR1 is SGHVS and CDR2 is FNYEAQ. V shed 1 base and J shed 12 bases, with 13 bases lying between them. DNA of the CDR3: TGTGCCAGCAGCTTAGACGGGTCAAAGGGGCAGTTCTTC. It encodes CASSLDGSKGQFF.

This rearrangement joins TRBV18 to TRBJ2-4; D may be TRBD2 (6 bases). The CDR3 covers 14 residues. Germline V gene data show CDR1 as KGHSH and CDR2 as LQKENI. V lost 6 bases and J lost 3, with 12 bases in between. Here the CDR3 reads CASSQAGGKNIQYF. CDR3 nucleotide sequence: TGTGCCAGCTCCCAGGCCGGGGGCAAAAACATTCAGTACTTC.

V and J are TRBV5-8 and TRBJ2-7; 11 bases map to TRBD1. The CDR3 runs to 16 residues. V was clipped by 0 bases and J by 9 bases; unmatched bases: 11. Germline CDR1 and CDR2: SGHTS and YDEGEE. As DNA, the CDR3 is TGTGCCAGCAGCTTGGCAGGGACAGGGGGTACGGTGGGGCAGTACTTC. It encodes CASSLAGTGGTVGQYF. Full variable domain (remainder filled in from reference TRBV5-8 and TRBJ2-7): EAGVTQSPTHLIKTRGQQATLRCSPISGHTSVYWYQQALGLGLQFLLWYDEGEERNRGNFPPRFSGRQFPNYSSELNVNALELEDSALYLCASSLAGTGGTVGQYFGPGTRLTVT.

The chain joins TRBV5-1 to TRBJ1-1; TRBD1 agrees at 8 bases. V was clipped by 0 bases and J by 11 bases; unmatched bases: 12. CDR3 length: 15 amino acids. Germline CDR1 is SGHRS and CDR2 is YFSETQ. As DNA, the CDR3 is TGCGCCAGCAGCTTGGGGCCCGGGACAGGTTATTCGGCTTTCTTT. It codes for CASSLGPGTGYSAFF.

This clone has only a few counts. Other DNA sequences of this sample code for an identical CDR3. The V gene is TRBV10-3, the J gene TRBJ2-7, with D hard to call. The CDR3 has 11 residues. Trimming pared 4 bases from V and 3 bases from J, leaving 4 bases between. The germline V gene has CDR1 ENHRY and CDR2 SYGVKD. The CDR3 sequence is CAISAGYEQYF. The CDR3 region has the DNA TGTGCCATCAGTGCTGGCTACGAGCAGTACTTC.

This chain links TRBV6-5 with TRBJ1-6; no clear D. There are 11 residues in the CDR3. Deletions cut 6 bases from V and 12 bases from J, with 9 bases between. The germline V gene encodes CDR1 MNHEY and CDR2 SVGAGI. The CDR3, as DNA: TGTGCCAGCAGGTCGTGGGGACCCCTCCACTTT. Amino acids: CASRSWGPLHF.

The chain couples TRBV7-2 to TRBJ2-1; D is perhaps TRBD1 or TRBD2 (5 bases each). V was cut by 3 bases and J by 4 bases, with 13 bases left in between. Germline CDR1 SGHTA, CDR2 FQGNSA. CDR3 length equals 15 residues. This CDR3 reads CASSFLVGPYNEQFF. CDR3 in DNA: TGTGCCAGCAGCTTCCTAGTGGGACCTTACAATGAGCAGTTCTTC.

Remarks on this clone: A read error is likely here: a far larger clone is one base away. The rearrangement joins TRBV30 to TRBJ1-4, with D perhaps matching TRBD1 (6 bases). The CDR3 extends over 13 amino acids. V lost 4 bases and J 8 bases, leaving 14 bases between the germline ends. Per the germline V gene, CDR1 is GTSNPN and CDR2 is SVGIG (reference sequence). The CDR3 nucleotides are TGTGCCTGGACCAGCAGGGGTGGCGAAAAACTGTTTTTT. Protein sequence: CAWTSRGGEKLFF.

V and J are TRBV4-2 and TRBJ2-2; TRBD2 agrees at 10 bases. V was pared by 0 bases and J by 6 bases, with 7 bases of the junction left unmatched. The CDR3 sequence is 17 residues long. Germline assignment: CDR1 LGHNA and CDR2 YNFKEQ. The CDR3 region has the DNA TGTGCCAGCAGCCAAGATTGGCTAGCGGGAGTCTCCGGGGAGCTGTTTTTT. Translated, it gives CASSQDWLAGVSGELFF.

The V and J genes are TRBV7-2 and TRBJ2-1, with 8 bases that match TRBD2. Per the germline V gene, CDR1 is SGHTA and CDR2 is FQGNSA. This CDR3 has 16 residues. The ends lost 1 base at V and 3 bases at J; junction bases unmatched: 5. CDR3 residues: CASSLVGTRDYNEQFF. DNA for the CDR3: TGTGCCAGCAGCTTAGTGGGGACTAGAGACTACAATGAGCAGTTCTTC.

The chain recombines TRBV7-2 with TRBJ2-3, with 7 bases that match TRBD1. Germline values: CDR1 SGHTA, CDR2 FQGNSA. There are 16 residues in the CDR3. Trimming cost V 8 bases and J 2 bases; bases outside gene matches: 13. CDR3 bases: TGTGCCAGCCGACTTCGTGGACAGGTGCCCACAGATACGCAGTATTTT. Protein: CASRLRGQVPTDTQYF.

The V and J genes are TRBV9 and TRBJ2-7; 8 nucleotides align to TRBD2. This CDR3 region has 16 residues. Germline CDR1 reads SGDLS; CDR2 reads YYNGEE. V lost 4 bases to trimming and J lost 3 bases; unmatched junction nucleotides: 12. CDR3 loop: CASSLGSSGILYEQYF. CDR3 sequence (DNA): TGTGCCAGCAGCCTAGGGAGTAGCGGGATACTCTACGAGCAGTACTTC.

This chain links TRBV30 with TRBJ2-7; tentative D call: TRBD2 (6 bases). CDR3 size: 16 residues. V was trimmed by 2 bases and J by 6 bases, leaving 23 bases between them. Germline assignment: CDR1 GTSNPN and CDR2 SVGIG (reference sequence). CDR3 nucleotide sequence: TGTGCCTGGAGTACTTACCCCGGGAGCCAAAGAGGCGAGCAGTACTTC. This translates into CAWSTYPGSQRGEQYF.

The V and J genes are TRBV27 and TRBJ2-1, with 10 nucleotides matching TRBD2. Looked up from germline, CDR1 is MNHEY and CDR2 is SMNVEV (reference sequence). The CDR3 runs to 18 residues. Unmatched junction bases numbered 14, after V lost 5 bases and J lost 4 bases. The CDR3 spells CASSTIPGLAYKYNEQFF. In DNA, the CDR3 is TGTGCCAGCAGTACGATACCGGGACTAGCGTATAAGTACAATGAGCAGTTCTTC.

For the CDR3, the DNA is TGTGCCAGCTCACCACTGGGGATTAGCACAGATACGCAGTATTTT. As protein: CASSPLGISTDTQYF. The chain recombines TRBV18 with TRBJ2-3; D remains ambiguous. Trimming took 1 base from V and 0 from J, leaving 8 bases between them. This CDR3 contains 15 residues. CDR1 and CDR2 from the germline V gene are KGHSH and LQKENI.

This chain uses TRBV4-1 with TRBJ1-2, with D tentatively TRBD1 (5 bases). The V and J ends lost 3 bases and 0 bases respectively, with 17 bases between them. Germline V gene sequence: CDR1 MGHRA, CDR2 YSYEKL. The CDR3 covers 17 residues. The DNA for the CDR3 is TGCGCCAGCAGCCAGGCCCAGGGTCAGGGTACTAACTATGGCTACACCTTC. As protein: CASSQAQGQGTNYGYTF.

The CDR3 DNA is TGCAGCGTTGATCCCAGACTAGCGGGGGATCTAAGTCAGTTCTTC. Amino acids: CSVDPRLAGDLSQFF. The gene calls are TRBV29-1 and TRBJ2-1, with 12 bases identical to TRBD2. The germline V gene encodes CDR1 SQVTM and CDR2 ANQGSEA. The CDR3 has 15 amino acids. With 3 bases clipped from V and 13 bases from J, the junction kept 13 bases outside the gene matches.

The sample holds one count of this clone. The V and J genes are TRBV6-1 and TRBJ2-7, with D possibly TRBD2 on 5 matching bases. The CDR3 runs 13 residues. V was pared by 7 bases and J by 4 bases, with 14 bases between. Per germline, CDR1 MNHNS and CDR2 SASEGT. The CDR3 bases are TGTGCCAGCAACCTCGGGGTTGGGTACGAGCAGTACTTC. It encodes CASNLGVGYEQYF.

The gene calls are TRBV28 and TRBJ2-7; TRBD1 aligns across 11 bases. Germline V gives CDR1 MDHEN, CDR2 SYDVKM. The CDR3 runs 15 residues. V gave up 5 bases and J gave up 3 bases; unmatched junction bases: 6. CDR3 residues: CASSPWTGGIYEQYF. CDR3 bases: TGTGCCAGCAGTCCCTGGACAGGGGGCATCTACGAGCAGTACTTC.

The genes are TRBV9 and TRBJ1-3; possibly TRBD1 for D (5 bases). The ends were cut back, 0 bases at V and 2 bases at J, with 15 bases in the middle. Germline assignment: CDR1 SGDLS and CDR2 YYNGEE. The CDR3 is made up of 17 amino acids. Here the CDR3 DNA reads TGTGCCAGCAGCGTAGGGGACGGAAACCCTCCTGGAAACACCATATATTTT. Translation: CASSVGDGNPPGNTIYF.

The V and J genes are TRBV10-3 and TRBJ1-2; D call uncertain. Germline assignment: CDR1 ENHRY and CDR2 SYGVKD. There are 17 residues in the CDR3. V was pared by 3 bases and J by 2 bases, with 19 bases between. CDR3 amino acids: CAISDRAGEGGNYGYTF. CDR3 DNA: TGTGCCATCAGTGACCGCGCCGGGGAGGGAGGAAACTATGGCTACACCTTC.

Worth noting for this clone: This CDR3 is also generated by other DNA sequences in the sample. The chain joins TRBV5-4 to TRBJ1-1; no firm D call. Deletions cut 4 bases from V and 3 bases from J, with 7 bases between. CDR1 and CDR2 (germline): SGHNT, YYREEE (reference sequence). The CDR3 sequence is 12 residues long. CDR3 region: CASSPRDTEAFF. In DNA form, the CDR3 reads TGTGCCAGCAGCCCGAGGGACACTGAAGCTTTCTTT.

J is TRBJ2-3 and V is TRBV10-3, with D maybe TRBD1 (7 bases). CDR3 size: 18 residues. Trimming took off 4 bases at V and 0 bases at J, with 20 bases between the two ends. Germline V CDR1 and CDR2: ENHRY, SYGVKD. The CDR3 DNA reads TGTGCCATCAGTGGTCGACAGGGACTCTTACTTAGCACAGATACGCAGTATTTT. Amino acid sequence: CAISGRQGLLLSTDTQYF.

The V and J genes are TRBV7-8 and TRBJ1-2; tentatively, D is TRBD1 (5 bases). The ends were cut back, 5 bases at V and 7 bases at J, with 20 bases in the middle. CDR3 length equals 15 residues. Germline V gene sequence: CDR1 SGHVS, CDR2 FQNEAQ. The CDR3 reads CASSPLPPGLSGYTF. DNA of the CDR3: TGTGCCAGCAGCCCCCTTCCCCCGGGACTCTCTGGCTACACCTTC. The whole variable domain, filled in from reference TRBV7-8 and TRBJ1-2, reads GAGVSQSPRYKVAKRGQDVALRCDPISGHVSLFWYQQALGQGPEFLTYFQNEAQLDKSGLPSDRFFAERPEGSVSTLKIQRTQQEDSAVYLCASSPLPPGLSGYTFGSGTRLTVV.

The chain couples TRBV28 to TRBJ2-3; 10 nucleotides match TRBD2. Germline values: CDR1 MDHEN, CDR2 SYDVKM. The V segment lost 6 bases and the J segment 6 bases; nucleotides outside the gene matches: 12. This CDR3 is 16 amino acids long. The CDR3 coding sequence is TGTGCCAGCAGCCAACTAGAGCGGGAGGGCCCCGATACGCAGTATTTT. It codes for CASSQLEREGPDTQYF. Full variable domain (outside the CDR3, taken from reference TRBV28 and TRBJ2-3): DVKVTQSSRYLVKRTGEKVFLECVQDMDHENMFWYRQDPGLGLRLIYFSYDVKMKEKGDIPEGYSVSREKKERFSLILESASTNQTSMYLCASSQLEREGPDTQYFGPGTRLTVL.